This entry features one T cell receptor beta chain sequence. The donor cohort consisted entirely of Caucasian adults residing in Nashville, Tennessee. Per the germline V gene, CDR1 is SGHAT and CDR2 is FQNNGV. J was trimmed by 7 bases and V by 4 bases; bases with no gene match: 7. The CDR3 extends over 15 amino acids. This entry belongs to a study of shared clonotypes between healthy human individuals. Clones were read by immunoSEQ multiplex PCR, and TCRdb kept only the in-frame ones, dropping some. The sample contains some 530,000 clones, almost 80% of which appear only once. Sequenced material: PBMCs. The origin of this receptor is a woman aged 35 to 49 in good health. Some clones in this sample may be carry-over from other donors' samples. The chain combines TRBV11-2 with TRBJ2-1; TRBD2 matches at 10 bases. CDR3: CASSSLAGVFNEQFF. For the CDR3, the DNA is TGTGCCAGCAGCTCGCTAGCGGGAGTTTTTAATGAGCAGTTCTTC.